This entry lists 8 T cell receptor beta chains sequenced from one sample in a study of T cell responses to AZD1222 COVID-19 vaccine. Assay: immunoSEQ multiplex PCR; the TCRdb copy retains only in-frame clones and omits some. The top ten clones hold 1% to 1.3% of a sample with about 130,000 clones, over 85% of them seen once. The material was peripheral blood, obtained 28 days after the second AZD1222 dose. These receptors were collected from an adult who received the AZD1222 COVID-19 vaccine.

The CDR3 sequence: CASSPPEGVGGYTF. In DNA, the CDR3 is TGTGCCAGCTCGCCCCCGGAGGGGGTTGGTGGCTACACCTTC. This chain uses TRBV18 with TRBJ1-2; a possible D gene is TRBD1 (6 bases). The CDR3 has 14 amino acids. Looked up from germline, CDR1 is KGHSH and CDR2 is LQKENI. Trimming stripped 6 bases from V and 7 bases from J, with 18 bases between.

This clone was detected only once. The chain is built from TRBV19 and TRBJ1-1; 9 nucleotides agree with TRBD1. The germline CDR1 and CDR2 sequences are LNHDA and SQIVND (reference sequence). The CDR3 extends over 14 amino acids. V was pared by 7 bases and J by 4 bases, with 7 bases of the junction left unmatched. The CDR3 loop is CASIRDRAGTEAFF. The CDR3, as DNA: TGTGCCAGTATTCGGGACAGGGCGGGCACTGAAGCTTTCTTT.

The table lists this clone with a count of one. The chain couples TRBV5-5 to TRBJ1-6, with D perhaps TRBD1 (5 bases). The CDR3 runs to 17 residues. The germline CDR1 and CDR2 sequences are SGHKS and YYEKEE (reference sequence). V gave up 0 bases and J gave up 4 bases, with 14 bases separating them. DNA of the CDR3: TGTGCCAGCAGCTTGGAAGCCAGGGCAGCTTATAATTCACCCCTCCACTTT. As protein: CASSLEARAAYNSPLHF. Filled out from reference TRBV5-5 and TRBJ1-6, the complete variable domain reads DAGVTQSPTHLIKTRGQQVTLRCSPISGHKSVSWYQQVLGQGPQFIFQYYEKEERGRGNFPDRFSARQFPNYSSELNVNALLLGDSALYLCASSLEARAAYNSPLHFGNGTRLTVT.

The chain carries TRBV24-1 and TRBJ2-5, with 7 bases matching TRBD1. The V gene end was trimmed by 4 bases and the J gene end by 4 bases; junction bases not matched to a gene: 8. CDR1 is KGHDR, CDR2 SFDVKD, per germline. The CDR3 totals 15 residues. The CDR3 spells CATSDPTGLGETQYF. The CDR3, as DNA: TGTGCCACCAGTGACCCGACAGGGTTGGGAGAGACCCAGTACTTC.

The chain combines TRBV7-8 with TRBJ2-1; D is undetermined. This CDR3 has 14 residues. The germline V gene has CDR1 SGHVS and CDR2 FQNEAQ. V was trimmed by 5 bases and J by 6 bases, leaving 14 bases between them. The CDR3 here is CASSLALASNEQFF. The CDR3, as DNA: TGTGCCAGCAGCCTCGCCCTCGCTTCCAATGAGCAGTTCTTC.

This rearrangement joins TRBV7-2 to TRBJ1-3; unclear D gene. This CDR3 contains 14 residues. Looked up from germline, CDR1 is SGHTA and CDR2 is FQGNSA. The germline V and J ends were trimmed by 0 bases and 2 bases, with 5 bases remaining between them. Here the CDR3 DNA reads TGTGCCAGCAGCTTAGCGCCGGCTGGAAACACCATATATTTT. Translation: CASSLAPAGNTIYF.

CDR3: CASRRLASTDTQYF. In nucleotides, the CDR3 is TGTGCCAGCAGAAGACTCGCTAGCACAGATACGCAGTATTTT. V usage is TRBV27 and J usage is TRBJ2-3, with no clear D. Germline V gene sequence: CDR1 MNHEY, CDR2 SMNVEV (reference sequence). The CDR3 has 14 amino acids. V was trimmed by 6 bases and J by 0 bases, leaving 10 bases between them.

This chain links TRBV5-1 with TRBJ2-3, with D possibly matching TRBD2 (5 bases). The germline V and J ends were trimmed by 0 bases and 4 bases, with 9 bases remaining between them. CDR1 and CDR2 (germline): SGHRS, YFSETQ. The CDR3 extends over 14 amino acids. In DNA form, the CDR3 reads TGCGCCAGCAGCTTGGCCCTAGCATCAGATACGCAGTATTTT. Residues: CASSLALASDTQYF.